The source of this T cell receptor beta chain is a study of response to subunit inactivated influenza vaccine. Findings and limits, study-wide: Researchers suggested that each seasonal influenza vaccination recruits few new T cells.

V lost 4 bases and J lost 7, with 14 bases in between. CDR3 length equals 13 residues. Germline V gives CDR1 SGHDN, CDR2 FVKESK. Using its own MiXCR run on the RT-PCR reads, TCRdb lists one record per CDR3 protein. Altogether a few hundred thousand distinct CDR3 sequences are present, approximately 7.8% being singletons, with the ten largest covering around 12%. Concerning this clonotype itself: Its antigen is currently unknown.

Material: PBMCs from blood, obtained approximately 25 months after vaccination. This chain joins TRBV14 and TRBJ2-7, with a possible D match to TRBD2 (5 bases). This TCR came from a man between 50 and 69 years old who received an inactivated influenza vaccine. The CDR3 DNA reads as TGTGCCAGCAGCCCGGGTCCAACGGGGGAGCAGTACTTC. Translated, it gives CASSPGPTGEQYF.